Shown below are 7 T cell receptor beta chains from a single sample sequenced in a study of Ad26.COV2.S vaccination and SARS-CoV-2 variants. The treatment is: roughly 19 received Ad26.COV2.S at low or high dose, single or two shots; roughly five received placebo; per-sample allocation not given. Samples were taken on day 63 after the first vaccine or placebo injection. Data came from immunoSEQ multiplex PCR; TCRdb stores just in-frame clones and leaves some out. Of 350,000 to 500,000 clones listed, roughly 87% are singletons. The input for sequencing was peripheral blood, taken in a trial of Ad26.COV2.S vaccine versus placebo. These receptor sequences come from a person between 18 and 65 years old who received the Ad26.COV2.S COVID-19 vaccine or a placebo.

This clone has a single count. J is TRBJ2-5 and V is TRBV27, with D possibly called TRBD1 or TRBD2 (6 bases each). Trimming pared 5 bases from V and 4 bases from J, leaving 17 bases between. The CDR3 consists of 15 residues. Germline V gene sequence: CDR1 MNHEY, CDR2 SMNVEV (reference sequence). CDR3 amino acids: CASSRPRGTGETQYF. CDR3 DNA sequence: TGTGCCAGCAGTCGCCCAAGGGGGACTGGAGAGACCCAGTACTTC.

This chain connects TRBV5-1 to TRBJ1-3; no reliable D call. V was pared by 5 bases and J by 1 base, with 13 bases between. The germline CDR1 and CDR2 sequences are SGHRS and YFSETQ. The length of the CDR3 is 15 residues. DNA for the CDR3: TGCGCCAGCAGTATTGGGTTGGCGTCTGGAAACACCATATATTTT. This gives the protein CASSIGLASGNTIYF.

CDR3 bases: TGCGCCAGCAGCCAAGAACGACAGGGACTCTCACCCCTCCACTTT. It encodes CASSQERQGLSPLHF. The chain has TRBV4-3 and TRBJ1-6, with 7 nucleotides matching TRBD1. J gave up 10 bases and V 0 bases, and 6 bases lay outside the gene matches. The CDR3 totals 15 residues. Germline assignment: CDR1 LGHNA and CDR2 YSLEER.

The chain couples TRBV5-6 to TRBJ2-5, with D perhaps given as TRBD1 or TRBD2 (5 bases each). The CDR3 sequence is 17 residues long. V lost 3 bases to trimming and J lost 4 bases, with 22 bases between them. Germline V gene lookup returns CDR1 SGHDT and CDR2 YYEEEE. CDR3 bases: TGTGCCAGCAGCTCCTTGTCGGGGCACACAAGGGGAGAGACCCAGTACTTC. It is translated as CASSSLSGHTRGETQYF.

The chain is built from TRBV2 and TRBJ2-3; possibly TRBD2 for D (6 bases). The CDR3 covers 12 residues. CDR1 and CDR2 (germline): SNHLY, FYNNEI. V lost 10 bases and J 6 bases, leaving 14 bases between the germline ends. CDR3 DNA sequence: TGTGCCACCCGAGGGGAGGACGATACGCAGTATTTT. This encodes CATRGEDDTQYF.

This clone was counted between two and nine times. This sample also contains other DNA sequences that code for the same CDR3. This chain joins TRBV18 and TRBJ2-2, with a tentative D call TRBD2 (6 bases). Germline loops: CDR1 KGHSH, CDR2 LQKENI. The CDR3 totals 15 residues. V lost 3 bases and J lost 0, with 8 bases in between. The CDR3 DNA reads TGTGCCAGCTCACCGGGACTCACGAACACCGGGGAGCTGTTTTTT. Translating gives CASSPGLTNTGELFF. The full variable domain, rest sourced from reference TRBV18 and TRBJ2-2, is NAGVMQNPRHLVRRRGQEARLRCSPMKGHSHVYWYRQLPEEGLKFMVYLQKENIIDESGMPKERFSAEFPKEGPSILRIQQVVRGDSAAYFCASSPGLTNTGELFFGEGSRLTVL.

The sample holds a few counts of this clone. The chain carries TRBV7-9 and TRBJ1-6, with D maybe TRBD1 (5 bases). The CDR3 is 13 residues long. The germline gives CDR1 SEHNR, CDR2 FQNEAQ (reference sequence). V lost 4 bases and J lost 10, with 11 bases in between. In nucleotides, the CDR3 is TGTGCCAGCAGCTACACAGGCGACTCACCCCTCCACTTT. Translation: CASSYTGDSPLHF.